This TCR beta chain came from a study of CD8 T cells in ankylosing spondylitis (dated by TCRdb to the late 2010s). Broadly, across the study: To find TCR variants linked to disease, the study profiled T cell receptor beta repertoires in ankylosing spondylitis patients and healthy donors. Peripheral blood samples were taken, and synovial fluid was additionally collected from ankylosing spondylitis patients. The full study cohort comprised 20 to 30 ankylosing spondylitis patients and 85 to 120 healthy donors. On the study overall, not on this receptor specifically: Significant enrichment of the disease-linked clones was reported in matched synovial fluid samples from ankylosing spondylitis patients. Some motif variants had previously been reported in the synovial fluid and blood of reactive arthritis patients, which suggests shared mechanisms of disease initiation. A CD8+ phenotype was shown by the disease-linked clones, which were found at relatively low frequencies in peripheral blood. A TCR beta motif made up of several highly homologous amino acid variants appeared to be characteristic of blood from ankylosing spondylitis patients.

The instrument was an Illumina MiSeq. Quantitative 5'-RACE with molecular barcodes was used to prepare TCR beta libraries. The original pipeline was this. A new computational method, built on a probabilistic model of VDJ rearrangement, was used to identify disease-linked TCR variants. TCRdb reanalyzed the raw reads on its own, using fastp at Q25 for trimming and MiXCR for clone calling, and kept in-frame beta chains. Rows are unified per CDR3 protein, each entry keeping the most common DNA and genes. The V and J calls follow TCRdb's processing rather than the paper's. Counted in this sample were some 33,000 distinct CDR3 sequences; approximately 14% of them appeared once. 36% of the sample comes from the top ten. The CDR3 numbers 14 residues from cysteine through phenylalanine. Kept here is only the CDR3 DNA, which spans 42 bases and is read in frame from base 1. In the germline V gene (reference sequence), CDR1 corresponds to LNHDA and CDR2 to SQIVND. V gives up 7 bases and J gives up 1 base, and the segment between their germline ends measures 12 bases.

This clonotype was counted a few times. Its binding antigen is unknown. One base away there is no much larger clone; base qualities are not given. The TCR comes from a male donor with ankylosing spondylitis or in good health (not recorded which). Sequencing used blood. The rearrangement combines TRBV19 with TRBJ2-3; the D element could tentatively be TRBD1 or TRBD2, as 5 bases agree for each. The base sequence is TGTGCCAGTACCGAAGGGACCCGCACAGATACGCAGTATTTT. The translation is CASTEGTRTDTQYF.